This TCR beta chain was sequenced in a study of T cells in localized non-small cell lung cancer. Clones were sequenced by immunoSEQ multiplex PCR, and TCRdb holds only the in-frame ones, with some missing. The sample includes tens of thousands of clones, 84% seen only once; the top ten take less than 15%. This clonotype was sampled from a female donor of 60 years or more with stage I lung adenocarcinoma. The sample here was peripheral blood, taken before any cancer treatment.

The CDR3 nucleotides read TGTGCCAGCAGCCCGCCTCAGCGGGGGGTGATAGAGACCCAGTACTTC. It is translated as CASSPPQRGVIETQYF. The V and J genes are TRBV28 and TRBJ2-5, with 9 nucleotides matching TRBD2. Per the germline V gene, CDR1 is MDHEN and CDR2 is SYDVKM. With 6 bases clipped from V and 4 bases from J, the junction kept 12 bases outside the gene matches. This CDR3 has 16 amino acids. Looking up the rest from reference TRBV28 and TRBJ2-5 gives the full variable domain: DVKVTQSSRYLVKRTGEKVFLECVQDMDHENMFWYRQDPGLGLRLIYFSYDVKMKEKGDIPEGYSVSREKKERFSLILESASTNQTSMYLCASSPPQRGVIETQYFGPGTRLLVL.